The present TCR beta chain was sequenced within a study of molecular identifiers for immune sequencing clone quantification. Notes on the study in general: Clonotypes surpassing 20 RNA copies contained over 97% of effector molecules, versus under 1% in naive cells.

TCRdb reprocessed the PCR reads via MiXCR and lists one record per CDR3 protein. There are 80,000 to 95,000 distinct CDR3 sequences in the sample; roughly 19% occur only once, and around 0.88% lies in the top ten. This clonotype showed up just once. Its antigen is not known. One junction end disagrees with the germline gene, perhaps due to a read error. Germline V lookup: CDR1 ENHRY, CDR2 SYGVKD. The CDR3 runs 18 residues. The sequence came from a human donor in good health. Some libraries in this study had Jurkat cell RNA spiked in. Source material: naive CD8+ T cells from blood, with Jurkat cell RNA spiked in. Subset indicated: FACS-sorted CD8+CD4-CCR7+CD45RA+ naive T cells. The rearrangement joins TRBV10-3 to TRBJ2-4; D ambiguous. CDR3 in amino acids: CAISESFAQIGAENIQYF. The CDR3 DNA is TGTGCCATCAGTGAGTCTTTCGCACAGATTGGAGCCGAAAACATTCAGTACTTC.